These 26 T cell receptor beta chains were all obtained from the same sample, sequenced in a study of shared clonotypes between healthy human individuals. The repertoire was sequenced with immunoSEQ multiplex PCR; TCRdb's copy has only in-frame clones and lacks some. The sample contains roughly 640,000 clones, about 74% of which appear only once. The sample taken for sequencing was memory CD4+ T cells sorted from blood. The subset is: CD45RA-negative fraction. The origin of the receptors is a woman aged 30 to 39 in good health.

This rearrangement joins TRBV14 to TRBJ2-3; TRBD2 aligns across 10 bases. Losses at the gene ends were 1 base for V and 7 bases for J; bases not matched to a gene: 14. Germline loops: CDR1 SGHDN, CDR2 FVKESK. The CDR3 spans 18 residues. CDR3 loop: CASSQALPLAGVGNTQYF. CDR3 sequence (DNA): TGTGCCAGCAGCCAAGCCCTCCCTCTAGCGGGAGTAGGAAATACGCAGTATTTT.

The V and J genes are TRBV15 and TRBJ1-5; no clear D gene. CDR3 size: 12 residues. Between the trimmed V and J ends, which lost 4 bases and 4 bases, there was a span of 5 bases. Per germline, CDR1 LNHNV and CDR2 YYDKDF (reference sequence). CDR3 DNA: TGTGCCACCAGCACCTTTAATCAGCCCCAGCATTTT. Its protein product is CATSTFNQPQHF.

The V and J genes are TRBV5-1 and TRBJ2-7; TRBD2 matches 8 bases. Trimming at V came to 4 bases and at J to 4 bases, leaving 13 bases not matched to a gene. This CDR3 is built from 16 residues. The germline V gene has CDR1 SGHRS and CDR2 YFSETQ. Written as DNA, the CDR3 is TGCGCCAGCAGCCGGGACTTGGCGGGAGGAATTTACGAGCAGTACTTC. Amino acid sequence: CASSRDLAGGIYEQYF. Looking up the rest from reference TRBV5-1 and TRBJ2-7 gives the full variable domain: KAGVTQTPRYLIKTRGQQVTLSCSPISGHRSVSWYQQTPGQGLQFLFEYFSETQRNKGNFPGRFSGRQFSNSRSEMNVSTLELGDSALYLCASSRDLAGGIYEQYFGPGTRLTVT.

The chain couples TRBV28 to TRBJ1-5; TRBD1 matches at 9 bases. The length of the CDR3 is 15 residues. Trimming at V came to 7 bases and at J to 1 base, leaving 5 bases not matched to a gene. Germline CDR1 and CDR2: MDHEN and SYDVKM. The CDR3 sequence: CASNIQGASNQPQHF. Written as DNA, the CDR3 is TGTGCCAGCAACATACAGGGGGCCAGCAATCAGCCCCAGCATTTT.

The rearrangement links TRBV11-3 to TRBJ1-1; D gene ambiguous. V was clipped by 5 bases and J by 1 base, with 11 bases between them. The length of the CDR3 is 14 residues. The V gene's germline CDR1 is SGHNT and CDR2 YENEEA. CDR3 sequence reads: CASSREGGNTEAFF. CDR3 DNA: TGTGCCAGCAGCCGGGAAGGCGGGAACACTGAAGCTTTCTTT.

This clone showed up many times. The rearrangement uses TRBV28 and TRBJ2-3; either TRBD1 or TRBD2 may supply D (5 bases each). The germline V gene has CDR1 MDHEN and CDR2 SYDVKM. Deletions cut 5 bases from V and 2 bases from J, with 17 bases between. This CDR3 has 16 amino acids. The DNA of the CDR3 is TGTGCCAGCAGTGAAGCCGGGACCCTAGTCACAGATACGCAGTATTTT. The encoded protein is CASSEAGTLVTDTQYF.

This chain uses TRBV18 with TRBJ2-7; 11 nucleotides match TRBD2. This CDR3 is 15 amino acids long. The ends lost 3 bases at V and 4 bases at J; junction bases unmatched: 5. CDR1 and CDR2 from the germline V gene are KGHSH and LQKENI. The CDR3 is CASSPRLAGKYEQYF. The CDR3 bases are TGTGCCAGCTCACCCAGACTAGCGGGAAAGTACGAGCAGTACTTC.

The gene calls are TRBV7-9 and TRBJ2-2, with TRBD2 identical over 11 bases. The CDR3 is made up of 18 amino acids. The germline gives CDR1 SEHNR, CDR2 FQNEAQ (reference sequence). V gave up 5 bases and J gave up 0 bases; unmatched junction bases: 8. The CDR3, as DNA: TGTGCCAGCAGCACCCCTCTAGCGGGAGGCGCGAACACCGGGGAGCTGTTTTTT. Encoded protein: CASSTPLAGGANTGELFF.

The genes are TRBV19 and TRBJ2-5; no reliable D call. The V and J ends lost 0 bases and 2 bases respectively, with 4 bases between them. This CDR3 is built from 13 residues. Germline CDR1 and CDR2: LNHDA and SQIVND (reference sequence). CDR3 nucleotide sequence: TGTGCCAGTAGTATAGAACCACAAGAGACCCAGTACTTC. Its protein is CASSIEPQETQYF.

The chain combines TRBV27 with TRBJ2-1, with D possibly matching TRBD1 (5 bases). This CDR3 region has 16 residues. Germline CDR1 MNHEY, CDR2 SMNVEV (reference sequence). Trimming cost V 4 bases and J 0 bases, with 13 bases left between them. The CDR3 here is CASSWGRLSSYNEQFF. In DNA, the CDR3 is TGTGCCAGCAGTTGGGGCCGGCTCAGCTCCTACAATGAGCAGTTCTTC.

This sequence joins TRBV2 and TRBJ2-1; D remains ambiguous. The V end lost 4 bases, the J end lost 10 bases, and 8 bases lay between the germline ends. CDR3 size: 11 residues. Germline V gene sequence: CDR1 SNHLY, CDR2 FYNNEI. The chain's CDR3 is CASSAWEEQFF. CDR3 coding DNA: TGTGCCAGCAGTGCTTGGGAAGAGCAGTTCTTC.

Only a few counts were recorded for this clone. The rearrangement links TRBV5-5 to TRBJ2-2; D unresolved. V was cut by 4 bases and J by 4 bases, with 11 bases left in between. The CDR3 consists of 14 residues. CDR1 and CDR2 from the germline V gene are SGHKS and YYEKEE (reference sequence). This CDR3 is CASSPRESTGELFF. The CDR3 nucleotides are TGTGCCAGCAGCCCTAGGGAATCCACCGGGGAGCTGTTTTTT.

This chain connects TRBV29-1 to TRBJ2-5, with 7 positions matching TRBD2. This CDR3 is 12 amino acids long. Germline assignment: CDR1 SQVTM and CDR2 ANQGSEA. V lost 3 bases, J lost 2 bases, and 0 bases stayed unmatched. The CDR3 spells CSVEGLQETQYF. The CDR3, as DNA: TGCAGCGTTGAGGGACTACAAGAGACCCAGTACTTC.

The sample holds many counts of this clone. The chain links TRBV6-4 to TRBJ2-6; the D is unclear. Germline loops: CDR1 MRHNA, CDR2 SNTAGT. The CDR3 is made up of 14 amino acids. V lost 3 bases, J lost 2 bases, and 5 bases lay in between. CDR3 sequence reads: CASSELPGANVLTF. In nucleotides, the CDR3 is TGTGCCAGCAGTGAACTCCCTGGGGCCAACGTCCTGACTTTC.

This clone was seen ten or more times. The chain's CDR3 is CASSQDGGQGSSEQYF. CDR3 coding DNA: TGTGCCAGCAGTCAGGACGGCGGACAGGGGAGTTCTGAGCAGTACTTC. The V call is TRBV27, the J call TRBJ2-7, with TRBD1 matching over 9 bases. Germline CDR1 and CDR2: MNHEY and SMNVEV (reference sequence). The CDR3 covers 16 residues. The ends lost 5 bases at V and 7 bases at J; junction bases unmatched: 15.

There are a few counts of this clone. CDR3 loop: CASSLVVGSQTQYF. As DNA, the CDR3 is TGCGCCAGCAGCTTGGTAGTGGGTAGCCAGACCCAGTACTTC. This chain joins TRBV5-1 and TRBJ2-5; D call uncertain. In germline, CDR1 is SGHRS, CDR2 YFSETQ. The germline V and J ends were trimmed by 0 bases and 6 bases, with 12 bases remaining between them. This CDR3 is built from 14 residues.

CDR3: CASSDNSPTTEAFF. Written as DNA, the CDR3 is TGCGCCAGCAGTGATAACAGCCCCACTACTGAAGCTTTCTTT. The V call is TRBV10-2, the J call TRBJ1-1; D uncertain. Per germline, CDR1 WSHSY and CDR2 SAAADI. The V and J ends lost 3 bases and 5 bases respectively, with 13 bases between them. The CDR3 loop spans 14 amino acids.

This clone was found a few times. J is TRBJ1-5 and V is TRBV4-2, with D maybe TRBD1 (6 bases). CDR1 and CDR2 (germline): LGHNA, YNFKEQ. The germline V and J ends were trimmed by 2 bases and 7 bases, with 15 bases remaining between them. The CDR3 length is 15 residues. The CDR3 DNA sequence: TGTGCCAGCAGCCAAAGGCTGGGGGCAGGGCAGCCCCAGCATTTT. This sequence encodes CASSQRLGAGQPQHF.

J is TRBJ2-2 and V is TRBV5-4, with D unresolved. The CDR3 is 14 amino acids. Germline V gives CDR1 SGHNT, CDR2 YYREEE (reference sequence). V was cut by 1 base and J by 0 bases, with 4 bases left in between. The CDR3 DNA is TGTGCCAGCAGCTTGTCTGCGAACACCGGGGAGCTGTTTTTT. Its translation: CASSLSANTGELFF.

The CDR3 spells CASSPRVGSGTGELFF. CDR3 nucleotide sequence: TGCGCCAGCAGCCCGAGGGTAGGGTCCGGGACCGGGGAGCTGTTTTTT. The chain employs TRBV5-1 and TRBJ2-2, with D maybe TRBD2 (5 bases). This CDR3 comprises 16 residues. V was cut by 4 bases and J by 5 bases, with 18 bases left in between. Germline CDR1 SGHRS, CDR2 YFSETQ.

The genes are TRBV7-9 and TRBJ2-7; 8 bases match TRBD1. Germline V gives CDR1 SEHNR, CDR2 FQNEAQ (reference sequence). V was pared by 3 bases and J by 6 bases, with 10 bases of the junction left unmatched. The CDR3 consists of 15 residues. CDR3 sequence (DNA): TGTGCCAGCAGCTTGGGGACAGGCCGGGCATTCGAGCAGTACTTC. Translating gives CASSLGTGRAFEQYF.

This chain uses TRBV19 with TRBJ2-1; TRBD2 matches at 9 bases. J lost 2 bases, V lost 5 bases, and 7 bases had no gene match. Per germline, CDR1 LNHDA and CDR2 SQIVND (reference sequence). The CDR3 runs 16 residues. The CDR3 bases are TGTGCCAGTAGTTCGGGTAGCGGGAGAACCTACAATGAGCAGTTCTTC. Residues: CASSSGSGRTYNEQFF.

Details on this clone: This sample includes further DNA sequences coding for the same CDR3. The chain employs TRBV2 and TRBJ2-7, with 12 nucleotides matching TRBD2. The ends lost 3 bases at V and 6 bases at J; junction bases unmatched: 3. The CDR3 is made up of 14 amino acids. Germline V gene data show CDR1 as SNHLY and CDR2 as FYNNEI. The CDR3 DNA follows: TGTGCCAGCAGTGAGACTAGCGGGAGTGGCGAGCAGTACTTC. The encoded protein is CASSETSGSGEQYF.

The chain carries TRBV7-9 and TRBJ2-2; possibly TRBD1 for D (6 bases). CDR1 is SEHNR, CDR2 FQNEAQ, per germline (reference sequence). V was shortened by 3 bases and J by 3 bases, with 20 bases between the two germline ends. The length of the CDR3 is 18 residues. The CDR3 reads CASSLRSGESPDTGELFF. The CDR3 nucleotides read TGTGCCAGCAGCTTGCGATCAGGGGAGAGTCCGGACACCGGGGAGCTGTTTTTT.

This sequence joins TRBV19 and TRBJ1-2, with D unclear. Germline-derived CDR1 and CDR2 are LNHDA and SQIVND (reference sequence). The CDR3 is made up of 12 amino acids. V was pared by 6 bases and J by 3 bases, with 8 bases between. The CDR3 region is CASRRLDYGYTF. The DNA for the CDR3 is TGTGCCAGTAGAAGGTTAGACTATGGCTACACCTTC.

This clone was detected once. This chain links TRBV11-2 with TRBJ2-4; tentatively, D is TRBD1 (6 bases). V was shortened by 6 bases and J by 3 bases, with 9 bases between the two germline ends. This CDR3 is 13 amino acids long. Germline-derived CDR1 and CDR2 are SGHAT and FQNNGV. CDR3 amino acids: CASSTGSKNIQYF. The CDR3 bases are TGTGCCAGCAGTACAGGGAGCAAAAACATTCAGTACTTC.